These 13 T cell receptor beta chains originate from one sample sequenced in a study of OX40 agonist ivuxolimab in advanced cancers. Only in-frame clones appear in the TCRdb table, and some are missing; sequencing was by immunoSEQ multiplex PCR. The table records around 100,000 clones, 75% to 90% of them present only once. Sequencing used CD4+ or CD8+ T cells sorted from blood, obtained in a trial of the OX40 agonist ivuxolimab. These receptors all come from an adult with an advanced solid tumor such as melanoma, head and neck, liver or kidney cancer.

This chain uses TRBV10-3 with TRBJ2-1, with 9 nucleotides matching TRBD2. Germline V lookup: CDR1 ENHRY, CDR2 SYGVKD. The length of the CDR3 is 15 residues. Losses at the gene ends were 8 bases for V and 8 bases for J; bases not matched to a gene: 13. Here the CDR3 reads CAIRGGLAGSDEQFF. CDR3 DNA: TGTGCCATCCGGGGGGGTCTAGCGGGGTCCGATGAGCAGTTCTTC.

The chain couples TRBV5-5 to TRBJ1-6; 7 bases line up with TRBD1. Per germline, CDR1 SGHKS and CDR2 YYEKEE (reference sequence). Germline trimming cut 3 bases from V and 7 bases from J; bases unmatched to any gene: 7. The CDR3 is 15 residues long. CDR3 DNA sequence: TGTGCCAGCAGCTCGACACCGGGACAGAATTCACCCCTCCACTTT. It translates to CASSSTPGQNSPLHF.

A remark on this clone: Additional DNA sequences in this sample encode the identical CDR3. J is TRBJ1-4 and V is TRBV7-6; 8 bases line up with TRBD1. Looked up from germline, CDR1 is SGHVS and CDR2 is FNYEAQ. Losses at the gene ends were 1 base for V and 5 bases for J; bases not matched to a gene: 0. The CDR3 sequence is 14 residues long. The chain's CDR3 is CASSLGTGNEKLFF. CDR3 sequence (DNA): TGTGCCAGCAGCTTAGGGACAGGGAATGAAAAACTGTTTTTT.

The chain employs TRBV10-1 and TRBJ1-2; no reliable D call. CDR3 size: 13 residues. V was pared by 3 bases and J by 8 bases, with 13 bases between. Germline V gene data show CDR1 as WNHNN and CDR2 as SYGVQD (reference sequence). In nucleotides, the CDR3 is TGCGCCAGCAGTGAAGTACGGACGGGGGGCTACACCTTC. This encodes CASSEVRTGGYTF.

The chain employs TRBV9 and TRBJ2-1; 8 bases align to TRBD2. V was pared by 0 bases and J by 6 bases, with 11 bases of the junction left unmatched. The germline V gene encodes CDR1 SGDLS and CDR2 YYNGEE. CDR3 length: 17 amino acids. CDR3 amino acids: CASSVDMAGGLLNEQFF. The CDR3 DNA reads as TGTGCCAGCAGCGTAGATATGGCGGGAGGTCTTCTCAATGAGCAGTTCTTC.

The rearrangement links TRBV5-1 to TRBJ2-5, with 7 bases identical to TRBD2. After removal of 6 bases from V and 5 bases from J, the junction contained 13 bases not matched to a gene. CDR3 size: 15 residues. Germline assignment: CDR1 SGHRS and CDR2 YFSETQ. The CDR3 DNA is TGCGCCAGCAAACTCGCGGGGGACCCATGGGAGACCCAGTACTTC. It translates to CASKLAGDPWETQYF.

The chain uses TRBV7-9 and TRBJ2-2; the D gene is possibly TRBD1 (5 bases). The CDR3 has 15 amino acids. Per germline, CDR1 SEHNR and CDR2 FQNEAQ (reference sequence). V lost 5 bases and J 5 bases, leaving 15 bases between the germline ends. The CDR3 region is CASSRQGLGTGELFF. CDR3 nucleotide sequence: TGTGCCAGCAGCCGCCAGGGCCTCGGGACCGGGGAGCTGTTTTTT. Complete variable domain (other parts from reference TRBV7-9 and TRBJ2-2): DTGVSQNPRHKITKRGQNVTFRCDPISEHNRLYWYRQTLGQGPEFLTYFQNEAQLEKSRLLSDRFSAERPKGSFSTLEIQRTEQGDSAMYLCASSRQGLGTGELFFGEGSRLTVL.

This clone was observed once. The chain is built from TRBV5-5 and TRBJ1-4; tentatively, D is TRBD1 (6 bases). V gave up 0 bases and J gave up 3 bases, with 9 bases separating them. The CDR3 has 15 amino acids. Germline lookup yields CDR1 SGHKS and CDR2 YYEKEE (reference sequence). CDR3 protein: CASSLVPGANEKLFF. CDR3 nucleotides: TGTGCCAGCAGCTTGGTGCCAGGGGCTAATGAAAAACTGTTTTTT.

This chain joins TRBV2 and TRBJ2-6; D is perhaps TRBD1 (5 bases). From germline, CDR1 is SNHLY and CDR2 FYNNEI. V dropped 3 bases and J dropped 0 bases, with 12 bases sitting between them. The CDR3 covers 17 residues. The CDR3 loop is CASSDGRAPSGANVLTF. As DNA, the CDR3 is TGTGCCAGCAGTGATGGCAGGGCCCCCTCTGGGGCCAACGTCCTGACTTTC.

The V call is TRBV5-1, the J call TRBJ2-2, with TRBD2 matching 10 bases. The CDR3 loop spans 15 amino acids. J gave up 5 bases and V 6 bases, and 7 bases lay outside the gene matches. Per germline, CDR1 SGHRS and CDR2 YFSETQ. CDR3 sequence reads: CASNPLAGATGELFF. The DNA of the CDR3 is TGCGCCAGCAACCCTCTAGCGGGAGCGACCGGGGAGCTGTTTTTT.

V is TRBV27 and J is TRBJ2-1, with 9 nucleotides matching TRBD1. From germline, CDR1 is MNHEY and CDR2 SMNVEV (reference sequence). Unmatched junction bases numbered 5, after V lost 4 bases and J lost 4 bases. This CDR3 comprises 15 residues. Here the CDR3 reads CASSSGQGAYNEQFF. DNA for the CDR3: TGTGCCAGCAGTTCGGGACAGGGTGCGTACAATGAGCAGTTCTTC.

The genes are TRBV29-1 and TRBJ2-3; D gene unclear. The length of the CDR3 is 12 residues. The germline gives CDR1 SQVTM, CDR2 ANQGSEA. V was trimmed by 5 bases and J by 1 base, leaving 7 bases between them. CDR3 sequence: CSVRAGTDTQYF. The DNA of the CDR3 is TGCAGCGTTCGGGCAGGCACAGATACGCAGTATTTT.

This clone has a single count. This rearrangement joins TRBV10-3 to TRBJ2-7; perhaps TRBD2 as D (6 bases). The CDR3 length is 14 residues. Germline V gives CDR1 ENHRY, CDR2 SYGVKD. V lost 10 bases and J 3 bases, leaving 19 bases between the germline ends. CDR3 sequence reads: CATAPNTGGYEQYF. The CDR3 region has the DNA TGTGCCACCGCCCCAAACACCGGGGGCTACGAGCAGTACTTC.